This TCR beta chain was documented in a study of blood T cell repertoires in COVID-19. In the study overall: Specimens from acute and convalescent COVID-19 originated in the United States, Italy and Spain.

Authors' analysis steps: For nucleated cells, counts were estimated from reference gene primer amplification. Method: immunoSEQ multiplex PCR; TCRdb's copy keeps in-frame clones and lacks some. V and J calls and clone size are as listed in that table; D and trimming were resolved from the DNA. The sample lists around 330,000 clones; around nine tenths were seen once. The receptor was derived from a man aged 55 to 69 who had recovered from COVID-19. Sequenced material: PBMCs or T cells enriched from blood (not recorded which).

The CDR3 nucleotides are TGCAGCGTTGAACAGGGGGCGCGGACTGAAGCTTTCTTT. It codes for CSVEQGARTEAFF. The chain joins TRBV29-1 to TRBJ1-1; 8 positions match TRBD1. The germline CDR1 and CDR2 sequences are SQVTM and ANQGSEA. J was trimmed by 5 bases and V by 2 bases; bases with no gene match: 4. The CDR3 sequence is 13 residues long.